One and the same sample provided the 13 T cell receptor beta chains below, sequenced in a study of regulatory T cells in long-lasting Graves disease. Indicated time point: newly diagnosed GD, antithyroid drugs for less than 3 months. Extracted RNA from PBMCs served as the source of the TCR library. According to the study, TCR beta libraries were built with iRepertoire HTBI primers and CDR3-region Arm-PCR. TCRdb itself ran the multiplex PCR reads through MiXCR, one entry per CDR3 protein. Of some 230,000 distinct CDR3 sequences listed, approximately 16% are singletons. Sequenced here: peripheral blood mononuclear cells (PBMCs), sampled at new diagnosis, from a patient treated with antithyroid drugs. Source of these receptors: a female donor with Graves disease.

This clonotype was observed at least ten times. This rearrangement joins TRBV9 to TRBJ1-1; tentative D call: TRBD1 (6 bases). V lost 3 bases and J lost 3, with 15 bases in between. Germline-derived CDR1 and CDR2 are SGDLS and YYNGEE. The CDR3 is made up of 15 amino acids. The DNA of the CDR3 is TGTGCCAGCAGCGCCCAGGCGGGGGCGGACACTGAAGCTTTCTTT. This translates into CASSAQAGADTEAFF.

This clonotype was counted many times. This CDR3 reads CASSKETANTEAFF. The CDR3 DNA is TGTGCCAGTAGTAAGGAGACAGCGAACACTGAAGCTTTCTTT. The chain links TRBV19 to TRBJ1-1, with D perhaps TRBD1 (5 bases). The V gene's germline CDR1 is LNHDA and CDR2 SQIVND (reference sequence). The CDR3 sequence is 14 residues long. V was cut by 4 bases and J by 1 base, with 10 bases left in between. Looking up the rest from reference TRBV19 and TRBJ1-1 gives the full variable domain: DGGITQSPKYLFRKEGQNVTLSCEQNLNHDAMYWYRQDPGQGLRLIYYSQIVNDFQKGDIAEGYSVSREKKESFPLTVTSAQKNPTAFYLCASSKETANTEAFFGQGTRLTVV.

This clonotype was counted ten times or more. The rearrangement joins TRBV11-3 to TRBJ1-1; tentative D call: TRBD1 (5 bases). Looked up from germline, CDR1 is SGHNT and CDR2 is YENEEA. This CDR3 is 14 amino acids long. The ends were cut back, 3 bases at V and 0 bases at J, with 8 bases in the middle. The CDR3 sequence: CASSLSGLNTEAFF. The CDR3 DNA reads TGTGCCAGCAGCTTGTCAGGGCTGAACACTGAAGCTTTCTTT.

In this sample, this clonotype turned up many times. The chain recombines TRBV18 with TRBJ2-5; TRBD1 matches at 9 bases. CDR3 length: 16 residues. Germline CDR1 is KGHSH and CDR2 is LQKENI. Unmatched junction bases numbered 5, after V lost 3 bases and J lost 0 bases. CDR3 region: CASSPTGGSYQETQYF. DNA of the CDR3: TGTGCCAGCTCACCGACAGGGGGGTCGTACCAAGAGACCCAGTACTTC.

This clonotype was counted at least ten times. This chain connects TRBV3-1 to TRBJ2-5; D gene unclear. The CDR3 consists of 16 residues. The V gene lost 0 bases and the J gene lost 1 base, with 12 bases spanning the gap. CDR1 LGHDT and CDR2 YNNKEL come from the germline V gene (reference sequence). The CDR3 region is CASSQDGNLRQETQYF. Here the CDR3 DNA reads TGTGCCAGCAGCCAAGACGGAAACCTCCGCCAAGAGACCCAGTACTTC.

This clonotype was recorded many times. V gene TRBV2 combines with J gene TRBJ2-5, with D possibly TRBD1 on 6 matching bases. Per the germline V gene, CDR1 is SNHLY and CDR2 is FYNNEI. There are 13 residues in the CDR3. Trimming took off 4 bases at V and 2 bases at J, with 8 bases between the two ends. Here the CDR3 reads CASSGQEQETQYF. The DNA for the CDR3 is TGTGCCAGCAGTGGACAGGAACAAGAGACCCAGTACTTC.

This clonotype was detected ten times or more. Germline is not matched at one junction end, which may reflect a read error. The chain combines TRBV12-3 or TRBV12-4 with TRBJ1-1; D unclear. CDR3 length: 13 amino acids. CDR3 DNA: TGTGCCAGCAGTCGCGGAAAGAACACTGAAACTTTCTTT. Translated: CASSRGKNTETFF.

This clonotype occurred many times. The genes are TRBV7-2 and TRBJ2-5, with TRBD2 matching 13 bases. From germline, CDR1 is SGHTA and CDR2 FQGNSA. Trimming took 3 bases from V and 5 from J; bases not matched to a gene: 6. This CDR3 region has 16 residues. CDR3 sequence (DNA): TGTGCCAGCAGCTTCACTAGCGGGAGGGCTCGCGAGACCCAGTACTTC. Translation gives CASSFTSGRARETQYF.

Ten or more counts support this clonotype. The chain has TRBV5-1 and TRBJ2-7; 11 positions match TRBD2. This CDR3 comprises 15 residues. Germline values: CDR1 SGHRS, CDR2 YFSETQ. Losses at the gene ends were 4 bases for V and 4 bases for J; bases not matched to a gene: 7. The CDR3 bases are TGCGCCAGCAGCCACCTTGGGACTAGCGGTTACGAGCAGTACTTC. Amino acids: CASSHLGTSGYEQYF. The whole variable domain, filled in from reference TRBV5-1 and TRBJ2-7, reads KAGVTQTPRYLIKTRGQQVTLSCSPISGHRSVSWYQQTPGQGLQFLFEYFSETQRNKGNFPGRFSGRQFSNSRSEMNVSTLELGDSALYLCASSHLGTSGYEQYFGPGTRLTVT.

In its sample, this clonotype was seen many times. The V gene is TRBV20-1, the J gene TRBJ1-5, with TRBD1 matching 7 bases. The CDR3 is made up of 15 amino acids. Per germline, CDR1 DFQATT and CDR2 SNEGSKA (reference sequence). The V and J ends lost 3 bases and 0 bases, in that order; junction bases with no gene match: 5. The CDR3 nucleotides read TGCAGTGCTAGGGACAGGACTTATAGCAATCAGCCCCAGCATTTT. This sequence encodes CSARDRTYSNQPQHF.

The chain employs TRBV14 and TRBJ1-1, with D possibly TRBD1 on 6 matching bases. V was pared by 0 bases and J by 9 bases, with 11 bases between. The CDR3 has 13 residues. Germline assignment: CDR1 SGHDN and CDR2 FVKESK. For the CDR3, the DNA is TGTGCCAGCAGCCAAGATTGGCAGGGGAAAGCTTTCTTT. It specifies CASSQDWQGKAFF.

The count of this clonotype is one. A single base separates this from a much larger clone, so it may be a read error. The chain is built from TRBV5-6 and TRBJ2-5; 9 nucleotides match TRBD2. This CDR3 has 15 amino acids. The germline gives CDR1 SGHDT, CDR2 YYEEEE. The V and J ends lost 0 bases and 8 bases, in that order; junction bases with no gene match: 8. CDR3: CASSLGGRVGDTQYF. The CDR3 DNA follows: TGTGCCAGCAGCTTGGGCGGGAGGGTTGGCGATACCCAGTACTTC.

The table lists this clonotype with a few counts. The chain combines TRBV6-1 with TRBJ1-1; tentatively, D is TRBD1 (5 bases). V dropped 10 bases and J dropped 0 bases, with 15 bases sitting between them. This CDR3 contains 14 residues. The V gene's germline CDR1 is MNHNS and CDR2 SASEGT. CDR3 bases: TGTGCCACCGGTGAGAGGGGACTGAACACTGAAGCTTTCTTT. This sequence encodes CATGERGLNTEAFF.